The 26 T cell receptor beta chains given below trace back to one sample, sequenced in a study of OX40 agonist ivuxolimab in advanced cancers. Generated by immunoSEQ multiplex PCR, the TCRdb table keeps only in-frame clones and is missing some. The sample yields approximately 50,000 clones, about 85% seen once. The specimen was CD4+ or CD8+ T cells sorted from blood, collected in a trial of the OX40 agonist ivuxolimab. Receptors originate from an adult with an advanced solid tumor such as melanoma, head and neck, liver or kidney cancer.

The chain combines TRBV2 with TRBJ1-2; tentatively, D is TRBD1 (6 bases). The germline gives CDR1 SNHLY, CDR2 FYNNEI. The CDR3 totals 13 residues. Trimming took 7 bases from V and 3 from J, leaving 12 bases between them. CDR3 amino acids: CASTAGADYGYTF. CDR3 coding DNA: TGTGCCAGCACCGCAGGGGCAGACTATGGCTACACCTTC.

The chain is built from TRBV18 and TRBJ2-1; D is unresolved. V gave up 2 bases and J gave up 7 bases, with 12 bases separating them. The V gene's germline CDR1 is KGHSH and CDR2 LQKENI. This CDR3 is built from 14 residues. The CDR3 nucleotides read TGTGCCAGCTCACCATCTAGTCCTTTGAATGAGCAGTTCTTC. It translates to CASSPSSPLNEQFF. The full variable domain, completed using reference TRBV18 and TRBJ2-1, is NAGVMQNPRHLVRRRGQEARLRCSPMKGHSHVYWYRQLPEEGLKFMVYLQKENIIDESGMPKERFSAEFPKEGPSILRIQQVVRGDSAAYFCASSPSSPLNEQFFGPGTRLTVL.

The CDR3 here is CASSLQATNQPQHF. Here the CDR3 DNA reads TGTGCCAGCAGCTTACAGGCGACCAATCAGCCCCAGCATTTT. The chain carries TRBV7-2 and TRBJ1-5; D is unclear. CDR1 and CDR2 (germline): SGHTA, FQGNSA. V shed 2 bases and J shed 3 bases, with 8 bases lying between them. The CDR3 runs 14 residues.

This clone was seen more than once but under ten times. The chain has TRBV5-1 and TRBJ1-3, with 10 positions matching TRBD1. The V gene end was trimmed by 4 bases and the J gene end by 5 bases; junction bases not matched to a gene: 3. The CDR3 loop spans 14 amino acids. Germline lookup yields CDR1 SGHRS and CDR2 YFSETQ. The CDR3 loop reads CASSVDRGRNTIYF. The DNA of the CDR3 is TGCGCCAGCAGCGTCGACAGGGGGCGAAACACCATATATTTT.

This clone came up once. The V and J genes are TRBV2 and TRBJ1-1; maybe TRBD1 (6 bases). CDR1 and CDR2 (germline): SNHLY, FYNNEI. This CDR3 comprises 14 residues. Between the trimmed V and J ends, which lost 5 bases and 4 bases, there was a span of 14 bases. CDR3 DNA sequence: TGTGCCAGCAGTCAACAAGGAGGGGGCACTGAAGCTTTCTTT. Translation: CASSQQGGGTEAFF.

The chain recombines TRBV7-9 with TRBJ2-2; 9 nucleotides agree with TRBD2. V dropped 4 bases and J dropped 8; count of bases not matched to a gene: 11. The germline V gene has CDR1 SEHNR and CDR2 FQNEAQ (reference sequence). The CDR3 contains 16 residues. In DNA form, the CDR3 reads TGTGCCAGCAGCTCCCCGCGGGGGGGCCTCAGAGGGGAGCTGTTTTTT. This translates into CASSSPRGGLRGELFF.

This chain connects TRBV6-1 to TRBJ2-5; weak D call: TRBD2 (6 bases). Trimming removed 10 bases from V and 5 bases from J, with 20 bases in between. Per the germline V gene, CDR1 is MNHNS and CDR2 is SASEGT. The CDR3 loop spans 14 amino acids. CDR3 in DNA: TGTGCCACCCGACTGGGGGGTCCAGGGGAGACCCAGTACTTC. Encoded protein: CATRLGGPGETQYF.

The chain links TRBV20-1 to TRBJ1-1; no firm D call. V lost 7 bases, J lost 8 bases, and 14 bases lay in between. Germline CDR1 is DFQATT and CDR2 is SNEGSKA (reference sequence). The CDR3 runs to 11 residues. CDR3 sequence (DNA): TGCAGTGGTAGCAGAAAAGAGGAAGCTTTCTTT. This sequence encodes CSGSRKEEAFF.

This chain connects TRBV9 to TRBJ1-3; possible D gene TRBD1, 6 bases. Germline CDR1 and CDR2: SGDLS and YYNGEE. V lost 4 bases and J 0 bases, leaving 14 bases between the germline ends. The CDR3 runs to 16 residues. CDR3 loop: CASSSLQGNSGNTIYF. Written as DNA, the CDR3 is TGTGCCAGCAGCTCGCTACAGGGTAACTCTGGAAACACCATATATTTT.

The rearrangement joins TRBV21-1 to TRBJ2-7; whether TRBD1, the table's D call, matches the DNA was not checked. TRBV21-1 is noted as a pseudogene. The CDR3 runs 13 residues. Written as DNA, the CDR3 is TGTGCCAGCAGCCACCGGGACAGTTACGAGCAGTACTTC. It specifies CASSHRDSYEQYF.

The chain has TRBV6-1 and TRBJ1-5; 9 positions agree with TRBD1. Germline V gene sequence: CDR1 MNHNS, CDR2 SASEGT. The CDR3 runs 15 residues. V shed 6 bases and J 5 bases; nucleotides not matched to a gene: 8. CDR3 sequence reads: CASRGGGTGYQPQHF. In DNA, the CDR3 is TGTGCCAGCAGGGGAGGCGGGACAGGGTATCAGCCCCAGCATTTT.

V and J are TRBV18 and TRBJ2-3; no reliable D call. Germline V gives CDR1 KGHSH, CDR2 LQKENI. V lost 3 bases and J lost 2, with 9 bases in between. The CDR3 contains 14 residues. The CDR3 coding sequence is TGTGCCAGCTCACCGGCAAGCGTCACAGATACGCAGTATTTT. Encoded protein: CASSPASVTDTQYF. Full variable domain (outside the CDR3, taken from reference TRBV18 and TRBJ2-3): NAGVMQNPRHLVRRRGQEARLRCSPMKGHSHVYWYRQLPEEGLKFMVYLQKENIIDESGMPKERFSAEFPKEGPSILRIQQVVRGDSAAYFCASSPASVTDTQYFGPGTRLTVL.

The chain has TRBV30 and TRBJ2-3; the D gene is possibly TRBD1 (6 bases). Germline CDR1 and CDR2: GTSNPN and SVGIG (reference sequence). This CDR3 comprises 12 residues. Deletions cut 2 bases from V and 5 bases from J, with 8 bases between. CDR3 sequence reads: CAWSTQGDTQYF. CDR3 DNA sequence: TGTGCCTGGAGTACACAGGGAGATACGCAGTATTTT.

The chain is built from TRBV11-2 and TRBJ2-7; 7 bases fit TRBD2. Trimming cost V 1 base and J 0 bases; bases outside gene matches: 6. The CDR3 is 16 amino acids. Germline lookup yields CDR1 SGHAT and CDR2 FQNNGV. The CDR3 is CASSLGMSGASYEQYF. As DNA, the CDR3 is TGTGCCAGCAGCTTAGGGATGAGCGGGGCCTCCTACGAGCAGTACTTC.

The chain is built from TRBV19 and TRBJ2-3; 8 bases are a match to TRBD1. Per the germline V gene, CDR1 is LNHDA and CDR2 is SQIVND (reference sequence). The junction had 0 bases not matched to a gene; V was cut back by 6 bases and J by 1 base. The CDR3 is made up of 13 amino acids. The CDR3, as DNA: TGTGCCAGTAGACAGGGGGGCACAGATACGCAGTATTTT. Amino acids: CASRQGGTDTQYF.

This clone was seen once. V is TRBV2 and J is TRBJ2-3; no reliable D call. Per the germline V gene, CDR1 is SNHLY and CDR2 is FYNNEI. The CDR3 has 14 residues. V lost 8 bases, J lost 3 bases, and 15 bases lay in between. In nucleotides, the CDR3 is TGTGCCAGCCTCCCGGCAGAAGTGACAGATACGCAGTATTTT. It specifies CASLPAEVTDTQYF.

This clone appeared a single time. The DNA of the CDR3 is TGTGCCAGCAGCCAGGATTTTCAGACCCAGTACTTC. Translation: CASSQDFQTQYF. The rearrangement joins TRBV11-3 to TRBJ2-5; D is ambiguous. CDR1 SGHNT and CDR2 YENEEA come from the germline V gene. The V and J ends lost 5 bases and 6 bases respectively, with 10 bases between them. CDR3 length equals 12 residues.

As DNA, the CDR3 is TGTGCCAGCAGCTTAAGCTCAGGGGGCACTGAAGCTTTCTTT. It translates to CASSLSSGGTEAFF. This chain connects TRBV11-1 to TRBJ1-1, with 7 nucleotides matching TRBD1. The ends lost 2 bases at V and 4 bases at J; junction bases unmatched: 4. Germline lookup yields CDR1 SGHAT and CDR2 FQDESV (reference sequence). The CDR3 covers 14 residues.

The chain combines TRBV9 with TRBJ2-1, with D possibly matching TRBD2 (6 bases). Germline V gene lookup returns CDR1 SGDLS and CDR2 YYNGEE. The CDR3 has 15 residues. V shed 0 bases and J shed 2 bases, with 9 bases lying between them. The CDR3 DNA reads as TGTGCCAGCAGCGTAGTGGCGGGAACCTACAATGAGCAGTTCTTC. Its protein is CASSVVAGTYNEQFF.

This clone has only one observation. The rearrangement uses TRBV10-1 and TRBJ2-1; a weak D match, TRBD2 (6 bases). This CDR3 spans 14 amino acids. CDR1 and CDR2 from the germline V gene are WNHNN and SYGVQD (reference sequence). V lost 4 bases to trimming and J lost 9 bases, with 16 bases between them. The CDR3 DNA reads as TGCGCCAGCAGTGTGAGGAGGGACGCAGGTGAGCAGTTCTTC. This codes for CASSVRRDAGEQFF.

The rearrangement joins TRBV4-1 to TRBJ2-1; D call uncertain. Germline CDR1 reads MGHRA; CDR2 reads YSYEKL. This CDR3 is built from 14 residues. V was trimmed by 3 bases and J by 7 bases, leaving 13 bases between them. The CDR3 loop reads CASSQDRAWNEQFF. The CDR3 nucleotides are TGCGCCAGCAGCCAGGACCGGGCGTGGAATGAGCAGTTCTTC.

The DNA of the CDR3 is TGCAGCGCCTGCAGGATCATGAACACTGAAGCTTTCTTT. Translation gives CSACRIMNTEAFF. The J gene is TRBJ1-1, the V gene TRBV29-1; D unclear. V was cut by 7 bases and J by 0 bases, with 12 bases left in between. The CDR3 totals 13 residues. Germline CDR1 SQVTM, CDR2 ANQGSEA. Full variable domain (missing parts from reference TRBV29-1 and TRBJ1-1): SAVISQKPSRDICQRGTSLTIQCQVDSQVTMMFWYRQQPGQSLTLIATANQGSEATYESGFVIDKFPISRPNLTFSTLTVSNMSPEDSSIYLCSACRIMNTEAFFGQGTRLTVV.

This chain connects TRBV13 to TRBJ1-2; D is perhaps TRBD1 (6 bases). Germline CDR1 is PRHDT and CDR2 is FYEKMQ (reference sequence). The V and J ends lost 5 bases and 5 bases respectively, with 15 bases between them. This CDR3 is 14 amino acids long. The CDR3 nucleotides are TGTGCCAGCAGCCAACAGGGTTTGGTGTATGGCTACACCTTC. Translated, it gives CASSQQGLVYGYTF.

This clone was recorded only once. In DNA form, the CDR3 reads TGTGCCATCAGTGACCCAACAGGAAACACTGAAGCTTTCTTT. Its protein is CAISDPTGNTEAFF. The J gene is TRBJ1-1, the V gene TRBV10-3, with D possibly TRBD1 on 5 matching bases. Trimming shortened V by 3 bases and J by 2 bases, and 10 bases separated the two germline ends. Looked up from germline, CDR1 is ENHRY and CDR2 is SYGVKD. The CDR3 spans 14 residues.

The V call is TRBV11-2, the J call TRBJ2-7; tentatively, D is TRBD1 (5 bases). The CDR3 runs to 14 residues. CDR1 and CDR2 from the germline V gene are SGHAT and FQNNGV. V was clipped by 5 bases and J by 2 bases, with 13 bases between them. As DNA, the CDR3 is TGTGCCAGCAGCACAGGATACCTAACCTACGAGCAGTACTTC. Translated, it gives CASSTGYLTYEQYF.

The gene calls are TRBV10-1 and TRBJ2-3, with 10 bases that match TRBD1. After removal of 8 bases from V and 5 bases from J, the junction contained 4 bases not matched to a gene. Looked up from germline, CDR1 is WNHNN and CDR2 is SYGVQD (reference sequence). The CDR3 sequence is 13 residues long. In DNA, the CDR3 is TGCGCCAGCTATGGACAGGGGGTAGATACGCAGTATTTT. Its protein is CASYGQGVDTQYF.